Each of the 4 T cell receptor beta chains below was sequenced from the same sample in a study of chemoradiotherapy in HPV16-positive cancers. Libraries were prepared by immunoSEQ multiplex PCR; TCRdb keeps only in-frame clonotypes and omits some of them. The data hold 9,000 to 15,000 clones, with 60% to 85% observed a single time. Sampling was conducted from a patient who underwent chemoradiotherapy. The receptors originated from a human donor with HPV-associated anogenital cancer.

The V call is TRBV28, the J call TRBJ2-5; 7 bases agree with TRBD1. V lost 6 bases to trimming and J lost 5 bases; unmatched junction nucleotides: 9. In germline, CDR1 is MDHEN, CDR2 SYDVKM. This CDR3 is built from 14 residues. The chain's CDR3 is CASRDDRVGETQYF. As DNA, the CDR3 is TGTGCCAGCAGGGATGACAGGGTGGGGGAGACCCAGTACTTC.

This chain joins TRBV11-2 and TRBJ2-1, with 9 nucleotides matching TRBD2. The trim removed 3 bases at V and 9 bases at J, leaving 6 bases unmatched. This CDR3 is built from 14 residues. Germline loops: CDR1 SGHAT, CDR2 FQNNGV. DNA of the CDR3: TGTGCCAGCAGCTTTCGTAGCGGGAGTAGTGAGCAGTTCTTC. This sequence encodes CASSFRSGSSEQFF.

The rearrangement joins TRBV5-1 to TRBJ2-1; 7 bases align to TRBD2. The junction had 7 bases not matched to a gene; V was cut back by 4 bases and J by 0 bases. This CDR3 is 16 amino acids long. Germline-derived CDR1 and CDR2 are SGHRS and YFSETQ. The DNA of the CDR3 is TGCGCCAGCAGCGGCCCTAGCGGAAGCTCCTACAATGAGCAGTTCTTC. Translating it yields CASSGPSGSSYNEQFF.

The V call is TRBV4-3, the J call TRBJ1-2, with TRBD1 matching over 7 bases. Trimming took 1 base from V and 3 from J; bases not matched to a gene: 5. This CDR3 contains 15 residues. The V gene's germline CDR1 is LGHNA and CDR2 YSLEER. The CDR3 bases are TGCGCCAGCAGCCAAGTTAAGGGGGCGTACTATGGCTACACCTTC. Translating it yields CASSQVKGAYYGYTF.